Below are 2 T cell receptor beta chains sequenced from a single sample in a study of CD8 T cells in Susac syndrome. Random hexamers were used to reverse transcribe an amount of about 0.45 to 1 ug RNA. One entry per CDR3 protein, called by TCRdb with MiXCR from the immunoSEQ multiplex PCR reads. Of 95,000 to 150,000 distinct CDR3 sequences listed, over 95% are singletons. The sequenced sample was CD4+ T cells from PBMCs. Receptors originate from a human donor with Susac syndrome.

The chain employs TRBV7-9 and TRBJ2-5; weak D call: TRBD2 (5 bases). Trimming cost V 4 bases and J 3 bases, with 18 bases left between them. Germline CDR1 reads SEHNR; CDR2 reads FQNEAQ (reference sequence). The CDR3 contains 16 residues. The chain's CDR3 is CASSSAKLDGEETQYF. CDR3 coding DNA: TGTGCCAGCAGCTCGGCAAAACTAGATGGCGAAGAGACCCAGTACTTC.

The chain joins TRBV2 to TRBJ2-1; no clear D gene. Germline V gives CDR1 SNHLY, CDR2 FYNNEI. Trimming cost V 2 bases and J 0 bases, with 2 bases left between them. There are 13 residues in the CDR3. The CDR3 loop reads CASSENSYNEQFF. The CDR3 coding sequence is TGTGCCAGCAGTGAAAACTCCTACAATGAGCAGTTCTTC. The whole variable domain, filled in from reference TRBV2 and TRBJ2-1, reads EPEVTQTPSHQVTQMGQEVILRCVPISNHLYFYWYRQILGQKVEFLVSFYNNEISEKSEIFDDQFSVERPDGSNFTLKIRSTKLEDSAMYFCASSENSYNEQFFGPGTRLTVL.